This T cell receptor (beta chain) was sequenced in a study of technical replicates of blood from several donors. This clone was observed once. This CDR3 has 15 amino acids. With 2 bases removed from V and 0 bases from J, the gap between germline ends came to 8 bases. The germline CDR1 and CDR2 sequences are MNHEY and SVGAGI. The method was immunoSEQ multiplex PCR; TCRdb's version includes in-frame clones alone and lacks a portion of them. The sample records about 80,000 clones, 85% to 95% being singletons. The specimen sequenced was T cells isolated from PBMCs. The sequence came from a human donor in good health. The chain recombines TRBV6-5 with TRBJ2-1; TRBD1 is a possible D gene (5 bases). DNA of the CDR3: TGTGCCAGCAGTTACGAAGGGGCCTCCTACAATGAGCAGTTCTTC. The encoded protein is CASSYEGASYNEQFF.